What follows are 8 T cell receptor beta chains derived from one specimen sequenced in a study of T-cell memory formation after mild COVID-19. TCRdb re-analysed the 5' RACE reads in MiXCR, keeping a single row per CDR3 protein. The sample has about 470,000 distinct CDR3 sequences; roughly 25% are singletons. Sequenced: PBMCs or a T cell subset sorted from them (not recorded which). Every receptor here comes from an adult woman who had mild COVID-19 (a few samples of this study predate the infection). Cell type and time point are not known.

The chain carries TRBV3-1 and TRBJ2-3, with D possibly being TRBD2 (6 bases). The CDR3 totals 12 residues. V was cut by 3 bases and J by 10 bases, with 11 bases left in between. The V gene's germline CDR1 is LGHDT and CDR2 YNNKEL (reference sequence). The CDR3 DNA reads TGTGCCAGCAGCCACGGGGGTCTGGCGCAGTATTTT. This encodes CASSHGGLAQYF.

V usage is TRBV27 and J usage is TRBJ2-7; TRBD1 matches 8 bases. Losses at the gene ends were 5 bases for V and 4 bases for J; bases not matched to a gene: 10. Germline CDR1 is MNHEY and CDR2 is SMNVEV (reference sequence). The CDR3 spans 15 residues. CDR3 protein: CASSPRTGLAYEQYF. CDR3 bases: TGTGCCAGCAGTCCCCGGACAGGGCTAGCGTACGAGCAGTACTTC.

This clonotype was seen a handful of times. The chain uses TRBV28 and TRBJ2-3, with D hard to call. There are 12 residues in the CDR3. Trimming stripped 5 bases from V and 6 bases from J, with 9 bases between. Germline assignment: CDR1 MDHEN and CDR2 SYDVKM. The CDR3 loop is CASSGVYDTQYF. CDR3 coding DNA: TGTGCCAGCAGTGGGGTCTATGATACGCAGTATTTT.

This clonotype was seen more than once but under ten times. This chain uses TRBV20-1 with TRBJ1-2; the match to TRBD1 covers 7 bases. CDR3 length: 15 residues. J gave up 3 bases and V 5 bases, and 12 bases lay outside the gene matches. Per germline, CDR1 DFQATT and CDR2 SNEGSKA (reference sequence). CDR3 coding DNA: TGCAGTGCTCTCCCCCAACAGGGGCAGGACTATGGCTACACCTTC. It is translated as CSALPQQGQDYGYTF.

The chain employs TRBV6-5 and TRBJ2-3, with D maybe TRBD1 (5 bases). CDR1 is MNHEY and CDR2 is SVGAGI in the germline V gene. With 2 bases removed from V and 2 bases from J, the gap between germline ends came to 8 bases. The CDR3 sequence is 14 residues long. DNA of the CDR3: TGTGCCAGCAGTTACGACAGACCCACAGATACGCAGTATTTT. Amino acids: CASSYDRPTDTQYF.

This clonotype was recorded a few times. This rearrangement joins TRBV4-1 to TRBJ2-5, with D possibly called TRBD1 or TRBD2 (6 bases each). This CDR3 is 15 amino acids long. V shed 2 bases and J shed 4 bases, with 14 bases lying between them. Germline V lookup: CDR1 MGHRA, CDR2 YSYEKL. The CDR3: CASSQLRKGGETQYF. As DNA, the CDR3 is TGCGCCAGCAGCCAACTCCGCAAGGGGGGAGAGACCCAGTACTTC.

This clonotype was seen only a few times. The rearrangement uses TRBV10-3 and TRBJ2-7; either TRBD1 or TRBD2 may supply D (5 bases each). The V end was cut by 3 bases, the J end by 2 bases, with 17 bases between. Germline lookup yields CDR1 ENHRY and CDR2 SYGVKD. The CDR3 has 16 amino acids. For the CDR3, the DNA is TGTGCCATCAGTGATCTTAGTAGGGGACGTGCCTACGAGCAGTACTTC. It specifies CAISDLSRGRAYEQYF.

The genes are TRBV6-5 and TRBJ2-3, with TRBD2 identical over 10 bases. The trim removed 5 bases at V and 1 base at J, leaving 6 bases unmatched. The length of the CDR3 is 16 residues. The V gene's germline CDR1 is MNHEY and CDR2 SVGAGI. The CDR3 coding sequence is TGTGCCAGCAGTCCCTCTCTAGCGGGGGGCACAGATACGCAGTATTTT. It yields the protein CASSPSLAGGTDTQYF.